This T cell receptor beta chain was sequenced for a study of early stage breast cancer tumors. Study outcomes and limitations: Tumors had roughly 2.4-fold higher T cell density and higher clonality than adjacent normal breast tissue. Most shared enriched TCRB sequences were commonly generated ones. Functional markers like CD4, CD8 and FOXP3 were missed in bulk sequencing.

Comment on this clone: Its antigen remains unknown.

CDR3 length: 16 amino acids. Sequencing used immunoSEQ multiplex PCR; TCRdb keeps in-frame clones, though not all of them. The sample gives some 21,000 clones, about 75% of which show up once; roughly 25% is in the top ten. V gene TRBV21-1 combines with J gene TRBJ2-7; the table assigns TRBD1, which was not confirmed against the DNA. TRBV21-1 is noted as a pseudogene. The source material was blood. The source of this sequence is a person in their sixties with breast cancer. CDR3 protein: CASSPTGMPNSYEQYF. DNA for the CDR3: TGTGCCAGCAGCCCCACAGGGATGCCAAACTCCTACGAGCAGTACTTC.